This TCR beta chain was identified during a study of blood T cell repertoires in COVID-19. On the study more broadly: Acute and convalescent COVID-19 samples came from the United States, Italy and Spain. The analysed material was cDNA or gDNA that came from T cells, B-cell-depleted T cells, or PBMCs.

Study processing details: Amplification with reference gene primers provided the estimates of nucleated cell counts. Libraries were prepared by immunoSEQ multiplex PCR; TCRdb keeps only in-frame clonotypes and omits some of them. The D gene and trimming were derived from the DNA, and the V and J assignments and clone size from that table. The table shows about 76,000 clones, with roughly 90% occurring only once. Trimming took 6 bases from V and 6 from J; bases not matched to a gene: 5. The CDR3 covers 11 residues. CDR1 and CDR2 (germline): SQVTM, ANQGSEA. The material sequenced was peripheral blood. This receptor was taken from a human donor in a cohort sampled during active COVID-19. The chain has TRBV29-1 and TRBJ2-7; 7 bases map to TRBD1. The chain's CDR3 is CSVGTAIEQYF. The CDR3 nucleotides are TGCAGCGTAGGGACAGCTATCGAGCAGTACTTC.